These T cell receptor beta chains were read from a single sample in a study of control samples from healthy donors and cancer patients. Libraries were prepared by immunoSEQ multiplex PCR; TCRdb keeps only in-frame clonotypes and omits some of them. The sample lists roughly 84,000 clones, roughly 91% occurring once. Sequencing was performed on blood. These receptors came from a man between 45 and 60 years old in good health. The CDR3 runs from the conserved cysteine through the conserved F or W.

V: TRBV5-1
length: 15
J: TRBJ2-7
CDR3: CASSLGGGRTYEQYF

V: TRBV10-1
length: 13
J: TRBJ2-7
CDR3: CASSGGQAYEQYF

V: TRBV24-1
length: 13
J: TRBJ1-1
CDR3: CATMDRDNTEAFF

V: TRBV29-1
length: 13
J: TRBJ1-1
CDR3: CSVEALMNTEAFF

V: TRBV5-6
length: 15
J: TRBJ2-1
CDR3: CASSLLGQGGNEQFF

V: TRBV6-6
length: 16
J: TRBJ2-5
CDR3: CASSYSSLAGTWTQYF

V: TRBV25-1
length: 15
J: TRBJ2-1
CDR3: CASSPGTGAYNEQFF

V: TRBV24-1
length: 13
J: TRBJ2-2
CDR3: CATAVSNTGELFF

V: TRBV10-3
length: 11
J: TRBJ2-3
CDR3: CAISPGDTQYF

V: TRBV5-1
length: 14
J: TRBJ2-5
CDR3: CASSVMSGGETQYF

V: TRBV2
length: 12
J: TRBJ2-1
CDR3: CASRGEGGEQFF

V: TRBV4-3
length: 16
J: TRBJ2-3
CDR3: CASSQGLAGVWNTQYF

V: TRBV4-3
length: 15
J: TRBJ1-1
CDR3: CASSQDEARGTEAFF

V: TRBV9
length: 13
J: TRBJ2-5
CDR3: CASSRDSQETQYF

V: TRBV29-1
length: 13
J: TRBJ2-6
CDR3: CSVDPGGANVLTF

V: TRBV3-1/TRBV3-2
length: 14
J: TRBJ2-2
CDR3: CASSPRGYTGELFF

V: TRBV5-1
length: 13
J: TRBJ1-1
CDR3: CASSLNGQTEAFF

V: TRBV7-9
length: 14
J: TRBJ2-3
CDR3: CASSPGLNTDTQYF

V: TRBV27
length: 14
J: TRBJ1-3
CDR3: CASSLSQDLHTIYF

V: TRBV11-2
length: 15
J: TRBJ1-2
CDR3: CASSLPTTRRSGYTF

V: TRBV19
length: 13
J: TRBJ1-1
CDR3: CASKGQRNTEAFF

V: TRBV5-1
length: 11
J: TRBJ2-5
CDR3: CASSLKETQYF

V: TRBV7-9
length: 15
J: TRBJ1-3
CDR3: CASSLEVMTGNTIYF

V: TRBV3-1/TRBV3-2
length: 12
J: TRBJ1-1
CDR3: CASSLGTVEAFF

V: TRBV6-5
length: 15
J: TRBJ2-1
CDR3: CASSKGAGGSGEQFF

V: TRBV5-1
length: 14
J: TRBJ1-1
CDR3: CASSWTGPGTEAFF

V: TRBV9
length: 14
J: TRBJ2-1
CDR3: CASNPQQGFNEQFF

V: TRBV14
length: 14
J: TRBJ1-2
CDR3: CASSQDSANYGYTF

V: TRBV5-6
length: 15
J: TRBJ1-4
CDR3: CASSFRNLGREKLFF